This T cell receptor (beta chain) emerged from a study of memory CD4+ T cells and cytomegalovirus serostatus. General study points: The CMV-associated TCR signature appears largely within the CD4+ memory repertoire. Each of approximately 69 CMV-associated TCRbeta sequences occurred in one to five individuals.

Single viable CD3+CD4+CD8-CD45RO+ cells were sorted as the memory CD4+ T cells. Total CD4+ T cells were enriched by CD4 positive selection. Details on this clone: Its antigen remains unknown.

Germline CDR1 SGHDT, CDR2 YYEEEE. V lost 1 base to trimming and J lost 7 bases, with 11 bases between them. The CDR3 contains 13 residues. Original methodology: Out-of-frame sequences were removed, leaving around 2.2 million distinct TCRbeta sequences. Clones were sequenced by immunoSEQ multiplex PCR, and TCRdb holds only the in-frame ones, with some missing. V, J and clone size are taken as reported in that table, and D and trimming were inferred from the DNA itself. The data show about 75,000 clones, about 73% seen once. This receptor was obtained from an adult in good health and CMV-seropositive. Sequenced: memory CD4+ T cells from blood. V is TRBV5-6 and J is TRBJ1-2; D ambiguous. CDR3 sequence reads: CASSLWVVGGYTF. DNA of the CDR3: TGTGCCAGCAGCTTGTGGGTAGTGGGTGGCTACACCTTC. Complete variable domain (other parts from reference TRBV5-6 and TRBJ1-2): DAGVTQSPTHLIKTRGQQVTLRCSPKSGHDTVSWYQQALGQGPQFIFQYYEEEERQRGNFPDRFSGHQFPNYSSELNVNALLLGDSALYLCASSLWVVGGYTFGSGTRLTVV.